The 11 T cell receptor beta chains reported below all come from one sample, sequenced in a study of PD-L1 blockade in urothelial cancer. The assay was immunoSEQ multiplex PCR, and TCRdb's table has in-frame clones only and misses some. The sample has tens of thousands of clones; approximately 84% are singletons. Described time point: pretreatment peripheral blood. The sample here was PBMCs, taken around atezolizumab (anti-PD-L1) treatment. These receptor sequences come from a man aged 55 to 69 with urothelial cancer.

This clone has just one count. V usage is TRBV29-1 and J usage is TRBJ1-2, with a possible D match to TRBD1 (5 bases). CDR1 is SQVTM, CDR2 ANQGSEA, per germline. This CDR3 contains 12 residues. Trimming pared 6 bases from V and 7 bases from J, leaving 15 bases between. CDR3 residues: CSVPRIGAGYTF. The CDR3 DNA sequence: TGCAGCGTCCCAAGGATTGGGGCTGGCTACACCTTC. Drawing the rest from reference TRBV29-1 and TRBJ1-2, the complete variable domain is SAVISQKPSRDICQRGTSLTIQCQVDSQVTMMFWYRQQPGQSLTLIATANQGSEATYESGFVIDKFPISRPNLTFSTLTVSNMSPEDSSIYLCSVPRIGAGYTFGSGTRLTVV.

The chain links TRBV5-1 to TRBJ2-1, with 12 bases fitting TRBD2. This CDR3 contains 16 residues. Germline-derived CDR1 and CDR2 are SGHRS and YFSETQ. The V segment lost 6 bases and the J segment 5 bases; nucleotides outside the gene matches: 9. CDR3 sequence reads: CASTSLAGGPHNEQFF. CDR3 coding DNA: TGCGCCAGCACCTCCCTAGCGGGGGGGCCCCACAATGAGCAGTTCTTC. The full variable domain, completed using reference TRBV5-1 and TRBJ2-1, is KAGVTQTPRYLIKTRGQQVTLSCSPISGHRSVSWYQQTPGQGLQFLFEYFSETQRNKGNFPGRFSGRQFSNSRSEMNVSTLELGDSALYLCASTSLAGGPHNEQFFGPGTRLTVL.

This clone was seen only once. The chain links TRBV7-3 to TRBJ2-2, with D possibly TRBD1 on 6 matching bases. Germline V gives CDR1 SGHTA, CDR2 FQGTGA. The CDR3 is made up of 15 amino acids. V was trimmed by 4 bases and J by 4 bases, leaving 13 bases between them. CDR3 nucleotides: TGTGCCAGCAGCTCCGGGACACAGGGCACCGGGGAGCTGTTTTTT. This encodes CASSSGTQGTGELFF. The entire variable domain, with the rest obtained from reference TRBV7-3 and TRBJ2-2, is as follows: GAGVSQTPSNKVTEKGKYVELRCDPISGHTALYWYRQSLGQGPEFLIYFQGTGAADDSGLPNDRFFAVRPEGSVSTLKIQRTERGDSAVYLCASSSGTQGTGELFFGEGSRLTVL.

V and J are TRBV11-2 and TRBJ1-4, with unresolved D. Per the germline V gene, CDR1 is SGHAT and CDR2 is FQNNGV. This CDR3 has 15 residues. V was clipped by 10 bases and J by 7 bases, with 22 bases between them. The CDR3 loop is CATTLPVQFPEKLFF. CDR3 nucleotides: TGTGCCACCACACTTCCCGTACAGTTCCCTGAAAAACTGTTTTTT.

The chain joins TRBV19 to TRBJ2-7; D perhaps matches TRBD1 (5 bases). The length of the CDR3 is 15 residues. The germline gives CDR1 LNHDA, CDR2 SQIVND (reference sequence). The germline V and J ends were trimmed by 3 bases and 1 base, with 13 bases remaining between them. CDR3 bases: TGTGCCAGTAGTATCGGTCAGGGTTTTTCCTACGAGCAGTACTTC. Protein product: CASSIGQGFSYEQYF.

The rearrangement joins TRBV7-8 to TRBJ1-2, with 9 bases matching TRBD1. V gave up 2 bases and J gave up 4 bases; unmatched junction bases: 2. The length of the CDR3 is 14 residues. The germline V gene has CDR1 SGHVS and CDR2 FQNEAQ. For the CDR3, the DNA is TGTGCCAGCAGCTTAACGGACAGGGGCTATGGCTACACCTTC. It translates to CASSLTDRGYGYTF. Full variable domain (rest looked up from reference TRBV7-8 and TRBJ1-2): GAGVSQSPRYKVAKRGQDVALRCDPISGHVSLFWYQQALGQGPEFLTYFQNEAQLDKSGLPSDRFFAERPEGSVSTLKIQRTQQEDSAVYLCASSLTDRGYGYTFGSGTRLTVV.

This clone was picked up a small number of times. The chain carries TRBV7-2 and TRBJ2-7; 9 nucleotides match TRBD1. Germline V gene sequence: CDR1 SGHTA, CDR2 FQGNSA. Germline trimming cut 4 bases from V and 0 bases from J; bases unmatched to any gene: 10. The CDR3 sequence is 17 residues long. In nucleotides, the CDR3 is TGTGCCAGCAGCTCCGGACAGGGGAGGAAAAGCTCCTACGAGCAGTACTTC. This codes for CASSSGQGRKSSYEQYF.

J is TRBJ2-5 and V is TRBV18; 8 bases match TRBD2. Germline V gives CDR1 KGHSH, CDR2 LQKENI. V was clipped by 10 bases and J by 2 bases; unmatched bases: 15. The CDR3 sequence is 16 residues long. The DNA of the CDR3 is TGTGCCACCTCGAAACGCACCACGGGGGGGCAAGAGACCCAGTACTTC. Amino acid sequence: CATSKRTTGGQETQYF.

The chain carries TRBV7-2 and TRBJ2-3, with D possibly matching TRBD2 (6 bases). V lost 5 bases to trimming and J lost 0 bases, with 9 bases between them. Germline assignment: CDR1 SGHTA and CDR2 FQGNSA. This CDR3 contains 14 residues. The CDR3 coding sequence is TGTGCCAGCAGCGGGGGACTGAGCACAGATACGCAGTATTTT. Encoded protein: CASSGGLSTDTQYF.

The chain has TRBV5-6 and TRBJ2-5, with D perhaps matching TRBD2 (6 bases). Germline CDR1 is SGHDT and CDR2 is YYEEEE. Trimming cost V 0 bases and J 4 bases, with 19 bases left between them. This CDR3 comprises 17 residues. CDR3 nucleotide sequence: TGTGCCAGCAGCTTGGTGGGCAGTCAGACTAGGGTAGAGACCCAGTACTTC. Amino acids: CASSLVGSQTRVETQYF.

A single count supports this clone. The junction and the germline gene differ at one end; a read error may be behind it. At the DNA level, this CDR3 is encoded by other sequences in the same sample as well. The chain combines TRBV6-1 with TRBJ2-7; 7 nucleotides line up with TRBD2. Germline values: CDR1 MNHNS, CDR2 SASEGT. CDR3 size: 13 residues. DNA of the CDR3: TGTGCCAACCGGGGGGACGGAGCCTACGAGCAGTATTTC. It yields the protein CANRGDGAYEQYF.